In this sample, the clone carrying this T cell receptor (beta chain) turned up many times. Its matching antigen is unknown. The data originate from a study of OX40 agonist ivuxolimab in advanced cancers. Across the whole study: Each patient was given ivuxolimab into a vein every 2 weeks, at 0.01 to 10 mg/kg. Allowance was made for prior anti-PD-1, anti-PD-L1 or anti-CTLA-4 therapy, and about 44% had some.

Profiling relied on immunoSEQ multiplex PCR, and the TCRdb table lists in-frame clones only, not all of them. The sample lists about 49,000 clones, approximately 81% occurring once. The length of the CDR3 is 13 residues. The V end was cut by 0 bases, the J end by 7 bases, with 7 bases between. Germline CDR1 and CDR2: MNHEY and SMNVEV (reference sequence). Study results and caveats: Some nonresponders additionally presented with little normalized T-cell clonal expansion. The study did not work out the antigen specificity of the expanded peripheral T cells.

The sample consisted of CD4+ or CD8+ T cells sorted from blood, taken in a trial of the OX40 agonist ivuxolimab. This TCR came from an adult with an advanced solid tumor such as melanoma, head and neck, liver or kidney cancer. The chain uses TRBV27 and TRBJ2-1; D gene uncertain. CDR3 sequence reads: CASSLSPWNEQFF. CDR3 DNA: TGTGCCAGCAGTTTATCCCCGTGGAATGAGCAGTTCTTC.